This T cell receptor beta chain is drawn from a study of blood T cell repertoires in COVID-19. The wider study: Acute and convalescent COVID-19 samples came from the United States, Italy and Spain. The analysed material was cDNA or gDNA that came from T cells, B-cell-depleted T cells, or PBMCs.

Trimming stripped 3 bases from V and 0 bases from J, with 12 bases between. This CDR3 has 16 amino acids. Germline V gives CDR1 SGHNT, CDR2 YYREEE (reference sequence). In the original processing: Estimation of nucleated cell counts relied on the amplification of reference gene primers. Some clones are missing from TCRdb's copy, which holds only in-frame ones; the method was immunoSEQ multiplex PCR. V, J and clone size were drawn from that table, and D and trimming were deduced from the DNA. The sample consists of around 100,000 clones, around nine tenths of them appearing once. This receptor was taken from a woman aged 80 or older in a cohort sampled during active COVID-19. This sequence joins TRBV5-4 and TRBJ1-4; tentatively, D is TRBD1 (5 bases). Sequencing input: peripheral blood. CDR3 sequence: CASSSRQLATNEKLFF. The CDR3 DNA reads as TGTGCCAGCAGCTCAAGACAGCTCGCAACTAATGAAAAACTGTTTTTT.